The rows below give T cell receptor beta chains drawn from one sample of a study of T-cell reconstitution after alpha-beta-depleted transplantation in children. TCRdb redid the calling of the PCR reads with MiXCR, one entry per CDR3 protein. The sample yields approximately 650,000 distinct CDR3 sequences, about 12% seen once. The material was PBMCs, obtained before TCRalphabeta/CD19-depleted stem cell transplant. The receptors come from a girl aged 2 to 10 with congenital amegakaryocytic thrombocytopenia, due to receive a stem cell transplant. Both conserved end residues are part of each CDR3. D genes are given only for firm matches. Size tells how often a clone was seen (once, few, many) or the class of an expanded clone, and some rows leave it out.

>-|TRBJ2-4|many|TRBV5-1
CASSPGQLRDIQYF
TGCGCCAGCAGCCCGGGACAACTGAGAGACATTCAGTACTTC
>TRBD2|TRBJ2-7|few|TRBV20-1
CSAPYTSAKPYEQYF
TGCAGTGCTCCTTATACTAGCGCAAAACCCTACGAGCAGTACTTC
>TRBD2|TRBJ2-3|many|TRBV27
CASSFSAGGYTDTQYF
TGTGCCAGCAGTTTTTCAGCGGGAGGTTACACAGATACGCAGTATTTT
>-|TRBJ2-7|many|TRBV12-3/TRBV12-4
CASSSPRAASSYEQYF
TGTGCCAGCAGTTCTCCTAGGGCGGCGAGCTCCTACGAGCAGTACTTC
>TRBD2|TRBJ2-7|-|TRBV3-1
CASSYGTRGFNEQYF
TGTGCCAGCAGCTACGGGACTAGGGGGTTCAACGAGCAGTACTTC
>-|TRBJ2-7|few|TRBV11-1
CASSLPDSLGYEQYF
TGTGCCAGCAGCTTACCGGACTCCCTTGGGTACGAGCAGTACTTC
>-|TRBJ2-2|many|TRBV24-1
CATGRTDKALNTGELFF
TGTGCCACCGGAAGAACGGACAAGGCTTTGAACACCGGGGAGCTGTTTTTT
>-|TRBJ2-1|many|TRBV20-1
CSAQRPQGYNEQFF
TGCAGTGCCCAACGCCCCCAGGGCTACAATGAGCAGTTCTTC
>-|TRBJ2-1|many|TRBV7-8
CASSNRVRGTFF
TGTGCCAGCAGCAACCGGGTCCGCGGTACGTTCTTC
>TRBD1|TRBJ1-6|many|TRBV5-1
CASSLGTGESPLHF
TGCGCCAGCAGCCTCGGGACAGGGGAATCACCCCTCCACTTT
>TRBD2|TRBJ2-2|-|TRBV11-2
CASRGLAGVGTGELFF
TGTGCCAGCAGGGGATTAGCGGGAGTGGGCACCGGGGAGCTGTTTTTT
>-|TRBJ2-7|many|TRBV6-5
CASIAGQHSYEQYF
TGTGCCAGCATCGCCGGACAGCACTCCTACGAGCAGTACTTC
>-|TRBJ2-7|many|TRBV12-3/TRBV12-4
CASSVRGEQYF
TGTGCCAGCAGTGTCCGGGGCGAGCAGTACTTC
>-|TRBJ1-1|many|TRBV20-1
CSAHLGPNTEAFF
TGCAGTGCACATCTAGGCCCGAACACTGAAGCTTTCTTT
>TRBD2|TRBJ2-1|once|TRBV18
CASSPSTSGRSYNEQFF
TGTGCCAGCTCACCCTCGACTAGCGGGAGATCCTACAATGAGCAGTTCTTC
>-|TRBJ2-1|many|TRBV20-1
CSATVSGLYNEQFF
TGCAGTGCAACCGTTAGCGGTCTTTACAATGAGCAGTTCTTC
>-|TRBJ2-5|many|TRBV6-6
CASRKQGQETQYF
TGTGCCAGCAGAAAACAGGGTCAAGAGACCCAGTACTTC
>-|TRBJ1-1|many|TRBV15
CATSRDHSRVTEAFF
TGTGCCACCAGCAGAGATCATTCCCGGGTCACTGAAGCTTTCTTT